Following are 22 T cell receptor beta chains from one sample sequenced in a study of T cell changes during pregnancy in multiple sclerosis. Sequencing used immunoSEQ multiplex PCR; TCRdb keeps in-frame clones, though not all of them. This sample yields about 99,000 clones, of which about 90% are seen a single time; about 0.88% belongs to the top ten. The sample consisted of peripheral blood, taken after pregnancy. The receptors were sampled from a female donor with multiple sclerosis, enrolled in a pregnancy study.

This clone was seen a single time. CDR3 sequence reads: CASSPGAGSRDEQYF. The DNA of the CDR3 is TGTGCCAGCTCTCCCGGGGCCGGGAGCAGGGACGAGCAGTACTTC. The chain combines TRBV18 with TRBJ2-7; D is possibly TRBD2 (6 bases). The CDR3 spans 15 residues. Germline lookup yields CDR1 KGHSH and CDR2 LQKENI. V lost 6 bases and J 5 bases, leaving 20 bases between the germline ends. The full variable domain, completed using reference TRBV18 and TRBJ2-7, is NAGVMQNPRHLVRRRGQEARLRCSPMKGHSHVYWYRQLPEEGLKFMVYLQKENIIDESGMPKERFSAEFPKEGPSILRIQQVVRGDSAAYFCASSPGAGSRDEQYFGPGTRLTVT.

The CDR3 sequence: CASSRTSGGARTDTQYF. Here the CDR3 DNA reads TGTGCCAGCAGCCGGACTAGCGGGGGGGCAAGGACAGATACGCAGTATTTT. The V and J genes are TRBV5-4 and TRBJ2-3, with 15 bases matching TRBD2. Germline CDR1 SGHNT, CDR2 YYREEE (reference sequence). V gave up 4 bases and J gave up 3 bases; unmatched junction bases: 6. This CDR3 has 17 amino acids.

This chain uses TRBV7-2 with TRBJ2-7; a weak D match, TRBD1 (5 bases). V was clipped by 2 bases and J by 2 bases, with 10 bases between them. Germline CDR1 and CDR2: SGHTA and FQGNSA. The CDR3 is 14 residues long. For the CDR3, the DNA is TGTGCCAGCAGCTTAACACAGGCCCCCTACGAGCAGTACTTC. It yields the protein CASSLTQAPYEQYF. Variable domain in full (rest from reference TRBV7-2 and TRBJ2-7): GAGVSQSPSNKVTEKGKDVELRCDPISGHTALYWYRQSLGQGLEFLIYFQGNSAPDKSGLPSDRFSAERTGGSVSTLTIQRTQQEDSAVYLCASSLTQAPYEQYFGPGTRLTVT.

The V gene is TRBV14, the J gene TRBJ2-7; TRBD2 might be the D (7 bases). This CDR3 is 16 amino acids long. V was trimmed by 4 bases and J by 2 bases, leaving 18 bases between them. CDR1 and CDR2 (germline): SGHDN, FVKESK. The CDR3 nucleotides are TGTGCCAGCAGCCGACGCGGGGGCCCTAGCCCCTACGAGCAGTACTTC. Translated: CASSRRGGPSPYEQYF.

The J gene is TRBJ2-5, the V gene TRBV6-1; tentative D call: TRBD2 (6 bases). The CDR3 length is 16 residues. The V gene lost 2 bases and the J gene lost 1 base, with 14 bases spanning the gap. Germline CDR1 MNHNS, CDR2 SASEGT. CDR3: CASSENARRGQETQYF. CDR3 sequence (DNA): TGTGCCAGCAGTGAAAACGCGAGGCGGGGCCAAGAGACCCAGTACTTC.

V is TRBV2 and J is TRBJ1-2, with D perhaps matching TRBD1 (6 bases). The CDR3 is 16 amino acids. CDR1 is SNHLY, CDR2 FYNNEI, per germline. Deletions cut 10 bases from V and 7 bases from J, with 28 bases between. The CDR3 nucleotides are TGTGCCACCCACTGGGGACTTCCGGGGGGGGCGAGTGGCTACACCTTC. Translated, it gives CATHWGLPGGASGYTF.

In DNA form, the CDR3 reads TGTGCCAGCAGTTTATTTTTGGGCAGGGGCCCTTCGGAGCAGTACTTC. Translation: CASSLFLGRGPSEQYF. The rearrangement joins TRBV27 to TRBJ2-7; D might be TRBD1 (6 bases). CDR1 is MNHEY, CDR2 SMNVEV, per germline (reference sequence). V was trimmed by 1 base and J by 7 bases, leaving 20 bases between them. The CDR3 consists of 16 residues.

The rearrangement links TRBV7-3 to TRBJ1-2, with D uncertain. Trimming removed 5 bases from V and 6 bases from J, with 16 bases in between. The CDR3 runs to 14 residues. Germline V gene lookup returns CDR1 SGHTA and CDR2 FQGTGA. CDR3 loop: CASSPRPGEHGYTF. CDR3 in DNA: TGTGCCAGCAGCCCACGGCCCGGGGAGCATGGCTACACCTTC.

The V gene is TRBV2, the J gene TRBJ1-1, with 7 bases fitting TRBD1. V was pared by 6 bases and J by 2 bases, with 9 bases of the junction left unmatched. The CDR3 is 15 amino acids. Germline CDR1 SNHLY, CDR2 FYNNEI. CDR3 protein: CASRWKEGANTEAFF. The CDR3 coding sequence is TGTGCCAGCAGGTGGAAAGAGGGGGCCAACACTGAAGCTTTCTTT.

The chain's CDR3 is CASSPTAASGRTDTQYF. CDR3 nucleotide sequence: TGTGCCAGCAGCCCCACTGCGGCTAGCGGGAGGACAGATACGCAGTATTTT. The V call is TRBV7-9, the J call TRBJ2-3; 11 bases agree with TRBD2. The CDR3 length is 17 residues. V lost 5 bases, J lost 3 bases, and 10 bases stayed unmatched. In germline, CDR1 is SEHNR, CDR2 FQNEAQ (reference sequence).

The chain has TRBV19 and TRBJ2-1, with 10 bases fitting TRBD2. V lost 11 bases and J lost 2; bases outside the gene matches: 18. From germline, CDR1 is LNHDA and CDR2 SQIVND (reference sequence). The CDR3 has 18 residues. The CDR3 sequence is CASRRASGSIGTYNEQFF. For the CDR3, the DNA is TGTGCCTCTAGGAGGGCTAGCGGGAGTATAGGCACCTACAATGAGCAGTTCTTC. The variable domain in full, completed from reference TRBV19 and TRBJ2-1, reads DGGITQSPKYLFRKEGQNVTLSCEQNLNHDAMYWYRQDPGQGLRLIYYSQIVNDFQKGDIAEGYSVSREKKESFPLTVTSAQKNPTAFYLCASRRASGSIGTYNEQFFGPGTRLTVL.

This sequence joins TRBV6-5 and TRBJ2-7; 8 bases fit TRBD2. Germline-derived CDR1 and CDR2 are MNHEY and SVGAGI. The CDR3 extends over 14 amino acids. With 6 bases clipped from V and 6 bases from J, the junction kept 10 bases outside the gene matches. The CDR3 bases are TGTGCCAGCAGCCCCCTAGCGGGCCCTTTCGAGCAGTACTTC. It translates to CASSPLAGPFEQYF.

The J gene is TRBJ2-7, the V gene TRBV5-5; D perhaps matches TRBD1 (6 bases). V was clipped by 4 bases and J by 3 bases, with 8 bases between them. The length of the CDR3 is 12 residues. Germline CDR1 and CDR2: SGHKS and YYEKEE (reference sequence). CDR3 nucleotide sequence: TGTGCCAGCAGCATACAGGGCTACGAGCAGTACTTC. Translated: CASSIQGYEQYF.

This clone appeared once. This sequence joins TRBV18 and TRBJ1-2; no reliable D call. This CDR3 is 17 amino acids long. From germline, CDR1 is KGHSH and CDR2 LQKENI. Trimming pared 3 bases from V and 0 bases from J, leaving 17 bases between. This CDR3 reads CASSPPGVRPANYGYTF. The CDR3 DNA is TGTGCCAGCTCACCCCCGGGAGTACGCCCAGCTAACTATGGCTACACCTTC.

This chain connects TRBV7-2 to TRBJ1-5; 8 nucleotides agree with TRBD1. In germline, CDR1 is SGHTA, CDR2 FQGNSA. The CDR3 consists of 15 residues. Trimming removed 5 bases from V and 1 base from J; junction bases left unmatched: 4. CDR3 nucleotide sequence: TGTGCCAGCAGCGACACAGGGGGGAGCAATCAGCCCCAGCATTTT. This sequence encodes CASSDTGGSNQPQHF. Full variable domain (remainder filled in from reference TRBV7-2 and TRBJ1-5): GAGVSQSPSNKVTEKGKDVELRCDPISGHTALYWYRQSLGQGLEFLIYFQGNSAPDKSGLPSDRFSAERTGGSVSTLTIQRTQQEDSAVYLCASSDTGGSNQPQHFGDGTRLSIL.

This chain connects TRBV15 to TRBJ1-2; TRBD1 might be the D (5 bases). The CDR3 sequence is 12 residues long. Trimming cost V 3 bases and J 7 bases, with 9 bases left between them. The germline gives CDR1 LNHNV, CDR2 YYDKDF (reference sequence). CDR3 sequence (DNA): TGTGCCACCAGCAGGGCGGACATTGGCTACACCTTC. Protein: CATSRADIGYTF.

This chain connects TRBV30 to TRBJ2-7; 11 nucleotides agree with TRBD2. The CDR3 spans 16 residues. Trimming took 4 bases from V and 3 from J; bases not matched to a gene: 11. Per the germline V gene, CDR1 is GTSNPN and CDR2 is SVGIG (reference sequence). CDR3 amino acids: CAWTSSGRALDYEQYF. Here the CDR3 DNA reads TGTGCCTGGACGAGTAGCGGGAGGGCCTTGGACTACGAGCAGTACTTC.

This clone was seen a single time. The chain recombines TRBV30 with TRBJ2-2, with D perhaps matching TRBD1 (6 bases). The CDR3 consists of 12 residues. Germline assignment: CDR1 GTSNPN and CDR2 SVGIG (reference sequence). The CDR3 bases are TGTGCGTGGGGGCAGTACACCGGGGAGCTGTTTTTT. Protein product: CAWGQYTGELFF.

The gene calls are TRBV9 and TRBJ2-1; D is possibly TRBD2 (5 bases). V lost 4 bases, J lost 5 bases, and 13 bases lay in between. The CDR3 length is 14 residues. Germline V CDR1 and CDR2: SGDLS, YYNGEE. Written as DNA, the CDR3 is TGTGCCAGCAGCTTCCCGGACTTAGACAATGAGCAGTTCTTC. Protein sequence: CASSFPDLDNEQFF.

The chain has TRBV28 and TRBJ2-7; 10 bases agree with TRBD2. Trimming cost V 8 bases and J 5 bases; bases outside gene matches: 15. The CDR3 runs to 16 residues. Germline CDR1 MDHEN, CDR2 SYDVKM. CDR3 in DNA: TGTGCCAGCCGACCCCCTAGCGGGGGATTTGGCCACGAGCAGTACTTC. Its translation: CASRPPSGGFGHEQYF.

The genes are TRBV27 and TRBJ1-4; the D is unclear. There are 15 residues in the CDR3. Deletions cut 5 bases from V and 0 bases from J, with 10 bases between. From germline, CDR1 is MNHEY and CDR2 SMNVEV (reference sequence). The CDR3 nucleotides are TGTGCCAGCAGTAGGAGCGATGCAACTAATGAAAAACTGTTTTTT. This gives the protein CASSRSDATNEKLFF. The full variable domain, completed using reference TRBV27 and TRBJ1-4, is EAQVTQNPRYLITVTGKKLTVTCSQNMNHEYMSWYRQDPGLGLRQIYYSMNVEVTDKGDVPEGYKVSRKEKRNFPLILESPSPNQTSLYFCASSRSDATNEKLFFGSGTQLSVL.

The chain joins TRBV5-1 to TRBJ2-2; TRBD1 aligns across 7 bases. CDR3 length: 16 residues. Trimming removed 4 bases from V and 5 bases from J; junction bases left unmatched: 11. Germline CDR1 SGHRS, CDR2 YFSETQ. The CDR3 sequence: CASSLGWGQSTGELFF. CDR3 in DNA: TGCGCCAGCAGCCTGGGATGGGGACAGTCAACCGGGGAGCTGTTTTTT.